This T cell receptor beta chain is from a study of regulatory T cells in long-lasting Graves disease. The CDR3 consists of 14 residues. Germline CDR1 reads SGHRS; CDR2 reads YFSETQ. The V end was cut by 5 bases, the J end by 6 bases, with 17 bases between. Time point here: newly diagnosed GD, antithyroid drugs for less than 3 months. Researchers made the TCR library from RNA that was extracted from PBMCs. Blood from the periphery, nine milliliters in all, was drawn into EDTA tubes. This clonotype was recorded at least ten times. With iRepertoire HTBI primers and Arm-PCR of CDR3 regions, TCR beta libraries were built. TCRdb ran MiXCR on the multiplex PCR reads and lists one entry per CDR3 protein. The sample lists roughly 400,000 distinct CDR3 sequences, 15% to 20% occurring once. This sample also appeared in a second study, on T cells in Graves' hyperthyroidism and ophthalmopathy.

The V gene is TRBV5-1, the J gene TRBJ1-1; possible D gene TRBD1, 6 bases. This TCR derives from a woman between 18 and 29 years old with Graves disease. The starting material was peripheral blood mononuclear cells (PBMCs), obtained at new diagnosis, from a patient treated with antithyroid drugs. The CDR3 protein is CASSIGGREAEAFF. CDR3 DNA: TGCGCCAGCAGTATCGGGGGCCGGGAGGCTGAAGCTTTCTTT.